Reported below is one T cell receptor (beta chain). The CDR3 runs to 11 residues. Trimming removed 8 bases from V and 7 bases from J, with 8 bases in between. CDR1 and CDR2 (germline): MDHEN, SYDVKM. This sample is drawn from a study of shared clonotypes between healthy human individuals. An even split of each subset's genomic DNA across several immunoSEQ plates was performed. Sequenced by immunoSEQ multiplex PCR; TCRdb stores in-frame clones only, minus some. Altogether over a million clones are present, over 95% being singletons, with the ten largest covering over 1%. The source material was naive CD4+ T cells sorted from blood. Subset denoted: CD45RA+ positively selected. The chain employs TRBV28 and TRBJ1-4; D not resolved. The sequence derives from a man younger than 45 in good health. The CDR3 coding sequence is TGTGCCAGCGGCCCTCGTGAAAAACTGTTTTTT. Translation: CASGPREKLFF.